This T cell receptor (beta chain) was identified in a study of blood T cell repertoires in COVID-19. Across the whole study: COVID-19 samples, acute and convalescent, were from the United States, Italy and Spain.

The study drew participants aged about 18 to 95 years from about two dozen US areas. For recovered donors of Cohort 3, there were two negative PCRs, clearance, or symptom resolution. Original handling: How many nucleated cells were present was estimated from reference gene primer amplification. Profiling relied on immunoSEQ multiplex PCR, and the TCRdb table lists in-frame clones only, not all of them. For V, J and clone size, that table is used; D and trimming come from the DNA. The sample lists over 200,000 clones; 87% were seen once. Germline CDR1 LGHNA, CDR2 YNFKEQ. V lost 5 bases to trimming and J lost 4 bases; unmatched junction nucleotides: 9. The length of the CDR3 is 15 residues.

The rearrangement joins TRBV4-2 to TRBJ2-5; 8 bases align to TRBD1. The source is a man aged 25-40 years who had recovered from COVID-19. The sequenced material came from PBMCs or T cells enriched from blood (not recorded which). The CDR3 loop reads CASSATLDRAETQYF. The CDR3 DNA reads as TGTGCCAGCAGCGCCACCCTGGACAGGGCAGAGACCCAGTACTTC.